This T cell receptor beta chain originates from a study of post-analysis software for immune sequencing data. Worth noting for this clonotype: What it binds is unknown.

Presence of unique molecular identifiers characterized the TCR beta cDNA libraries. In TCRdb, the PCR reads were re-called with MiXCR into one record per CDR3 protein. Of fewer than 550,000 distinct CDR3 sequences in the sample, 34% were seen once. V lost 4 bases and J 0 bases, leaving 12 bases between the germline ends. The germline CDR1 and CDR2 sequences are LNHNV and YYDKDF (reference sequence). The CDR3 contains 15 residues. Study-level results: With TRBV5-6, TRBV5-1 and TRBV20-1 included, about five TRBV segments were more frequent in patients than in controls.

The specimen sequenced was blood. The chain recombines TRBV15 with TRBJ1-1; D gene ambiguous. This sequence was found in a girl between 2 and 17 years old with multiple sclerosis. CDR3 residues: CATSNSRTLNTEAFF. CDR3 nucleotides: TGTGCCACCAGCAATTCCAGGACCCTGAACACTGAAGCTTTCTTT.